The T cell receptor (beta chain) described here comes from a study of cytomegalovirus exposure and HLA in healthy donors. Comment on this clone: Its cognate antigen is unknown.

The CDR3 has 14 residues. Germline loops: CDR1 SGHRS, CDR2 YFSETQ. Trimming shortened V by 0 bases and J by 7 bases, and 10 bases separated the two germline ends. PCR was performed using 60 Vbeta and 13 Jbeta primers. Sequencing used immunoSEQ multiplex PCR; TCRdb keeps in-frame clones, though not all of them. Altogether under 250,000 clones are present, about 80% being singletons, with the ten largest covering approximately 5.7%. Overall study findings and caveats: Specificity for CMV antigens was confirmed in vitro for a few of the CMV-associated chains.

Sequences were obtained from PBMCs. The chain links TRBV5-1 to TRBJ2-2; no firm D call. This receptor was identified in a man aged 40-49 years in good health and CMV-seropositive. The DNA of the CDR3 is TGCGCCAGCAGCTTGGCCCTAGGTTTCGGGGAGCTGTTTTTT. Translation: CASSLALGFGELFF.